The clone carrying this T cell receptor beta chain was recorded a few times. This entry is derived from a study of T-cell memory formation after mild COVID-19. TCRdb processed the 5' RACE reads anew with MiXCR; each CDR3 protein has one entry. Here the sample spans about 400,000 distinct CDR3 sequences, around 14% being singletons. This CDR3 spans 15 amino acids. The V gene end was trimmed by 4 bases and the J gene end by 3 bases; junction bases not matched to a gene: 8. The chain carries TRBV6-7 and TRBJ1-1; 7 positions match TRBD1. TRBV6-7 belongs to the ORF category, with a function that is uncertain. This sequence was found in a man aged 18 to 29 who had mild COVID-19 (a few samples of this study predate the infection). Cell type and time point are not known. Sequencing input: PBMCs or a T cell subset sorted from them (not recorded which). This CDR3 reads CASSLDRREHTEAFF. The CDR3 region has the DNA TGTGCCAGCAGTTTGGACAGGAGGGAACACACTGAAGCTTTCTTT.